The 11 T cell receptor beta chains below were found in one sample sequenced in a study of beta chain features in type 1 diabetes. The sequenced template was cDNA made from the entire isolated RNA. The protocol was immunoSEQ multiplex PCR, while the TCRdb copy is restricted to in-frame clones and leaves out a portion. The sample holds hundreds of thousands of clones; 11% to 15% are singletons and the top ten take approximately 0.024%. Sequencing was performed on naive CD4+ T cells from blood. The receptors stem from a woman aged 40 to 50 in good health.

This clone appeared a few times. The chain carries TRBV6-5 and TRBJ1-2; maybe TRBD1 (6 bases). Between the trimmed V and J ends, which lost 6 bases and 3 bases, there was a span of 14 bases. The CDR3 contains 14 residues. Germline lookup yields CDR1 MNHEY and CDR2 SVGAGI. CDR3 nucleotides: TGTGCCAGCAGCCAAACCCGACAGGACTATGGCTACACCTTC. The encoded protein is CASSQTRQDYGYTF.

This chain uses TRBV6-5 with TRBJ2-7, with 7 bases identical to TRBD1. CDR3 size: 14 residues. Germline trimming cut 2 bases from V and 2 bases from J; bases unmatched to any gene: 3. The germline CDR1 and CDR2 sequences are MNHEY and SVGAGI. The chain's CDR3 is CASSYQTGTYEQYF. Here the CDR3 DNA reads TGTGCCAGCAGTTACCAGACAGGGACCTACGAGCAGTACTTC.

This chain joins TRBV2 and TRBJ2-5, with D possibly being TRBD2 (5 bases). Trimming left V 8 bases short and J 1 base short, with 14 bases between. The V gene's germline CDR1 is SNHLY and CDR2 FYNNEI. CDR3 size: 14 residues. The CDR3 DNA is TGTGCCAGCGGAGGTCGGAGACGCCAAGAGACCCAGTACTTC. Encoded protein: CASGGRRRQETQYF. Supplemented by reference TRBV2 and TRBJ2-5, the full variable domain reads EPEVTQTPSHQVTQMGQEVILRCVPISNHLYFYWYRQILGQKVEFLVSFYNNEISEKSEIFDDQFSVERPDGSNFTLKIRSTKLEDSAMYFCASGGRRRQETQYFGPGTRLLVL.

The chain combines TRBV5-4 with TRBJ1-2; no firm D call. The CDR3 is 12 amino acids. V lost 0 bases, J lost 8 bases, and 8 bases lay in between. Germline V gene sequence: CDR1 SGHNT, CDR2 YYREEE (reference sequence). CDR3 coding DNA: TGTGCCAGCAGCTTGGCGACAATCGGCTACACCTTC. Its translation: CASSLATIGYTF. The entire variable domain, with the rest obtained from reference TRBV5-4 and TRBJ1-2, is as follows: ETGVTQSPTHLIKTRGQQVTLRCSSQSGHNTVSWYQQALGQGPQFIFQYYREEENGRGNFPPRFSGLQFPNYSSELNVNALELDDSALYLCASSLATIGYTFGSGTRLTVV.

This clone has just a few counts. The J gene is TRBJ2-1, the V gene TRBV5-6; a weak D match, TRBD2 (6 bases). The CDR3 runs to 16 residues. The germline V gene has CDR1 SGHDT and CDR2 YYEEEE. The V end was cut by 4 bases, the J end by 4 bases, with 18 bases between. Here the CDR3 DNA reads TGTGCCAGCAGCCCTAATCCAGCGGGCCTGTACAATGAGCAGTTCTTC. It specifies CASSPNPAGLYNEQFF.

Only a few counts were recorded for this clone. The chain couples TRBV5-1 to TRBJ2-2; TRBD1 matches 7 bases. CDR1 is SGHRS and CDR2 is YFSETQ in the germline V gene. The CDR3 loop spans 13 amino acids. The V segment lost 4 bases and the J segment 5 bases; nucleotides outside the gene matches: 2. The CDR3 loop reads CASSPRGTGELFF. The CDR3 region has the DNA TGCGCCAGCAGCCCCAGGGGGACCGGGGAGCTGTTTTTT.

The chain carries TRBV6-5 and TRBJ1-1, with D perhaps TRBD1 (5 bases). Germline loops: CDR1 MNHEY, CDR2 SVGAGI. V was shortened by 6 bases and J by 5 bases, with 16 bases between the two germline ends. CDR3 length: 14 residues. CDR3 protein: CASSSRRGTTEAFF. The CDR3 nucleotides read TGTGCCAGCAGCTCCCGGAGGGGCACGACTGAAGCTTTCTTT.

V usage is TRBV6-5 and J usage is TRBJ1-2; TRBD1 agrees at 7 bases. The germline CDR1 and CDR2 sequences are MNHEY and SVGAGI. The V and J ends lost 0 bases and 4 bases, in that order; junction bases with no gene match: 2. This CDR3 is 14 amino acids long. The CDR3 loop is CASSYSQGGYGYTF. DNA for the CDR3: TGTGCCAGCAGTTACTCGCAGGGGGGCTATGGCTACACCTTC.

This clone was observed a few times. The chain joins TRBV5-1 to TRBJ2-1; perhaps TRBD2 as D (5 bases). CDR3 size: 15 residues. Per the germline V gene, CDR1 is SGHRS and CDR2 is YFSETQ. The V end was cut by 4 bases, the J end by 3 bases, with 14 bases between. The CDR3 coding sequence is TGCGCCAGCAGCGACCCCGGGGTACTCTACAATGAGCAGTTCTTC. Its protein product is CASSDPGVLYNEQFF. The complete variable domain, with remaining parts taken from reference TRBV5-1 and TRBJ2-1, reads KAGVTQTPRYLIKTRGQQVTLSCSPISGHRSVSWYQQTPGQGLQFLFEYFSETQRNKGNFPGRFSGRQFSNSRSEMNVSTLELGDSALYLCASSDPGVLYNEQFFGPGTRLTVL.

DNA for the CDR3: TGTGCCAGCAGTTCACAGGGGGCATCCGGCGGAAATTCACCCCTCCACTTT. Translating gives CASSSQGASGGNSPLHF. The chain carries TRBV25-1 and TRBJ1-6, with 9 bases aligning to TRBD1. V was clipped by 5 bases and J by 7 bases; unmatched bases: 12. The CDR3 spans 17 residues. Germline values: CDR1 MGHDK, CDR2 SYGVNS. The entire variable domain, with the rest obtained from reference TRBV25-1 and TRBJ1-6, is as follows: EADIYQTPRYLVIGTGKKITLECSQTMGHDKMYWYQQDPGMELHLIHYSYGVNSTEKGDLSSESTVSRIRTEHFPLTLESARPSHTSQYLCASSSQGASGGNSPLHFGNGTRLTVT.

This clone was picked up a small number of times. CDR3 in amino acids: CASSLAGFTGGYEQYF. The DNA for the CDR3 is TGCGCCAGCAGCTTGGCCGGGTTTACAGGGGGCTACGAGCAGTACTTC. The chain couples TRBV5-1 to TRBJ2-7; 8 bases are shared with TRBD1. Germline CDR1 and CDR2: SGHRS and YFSETQ. The CDR3 covers 16 residues. V lost 0 bases, J lost 3 bases, and 8 bases stayed unmatched.